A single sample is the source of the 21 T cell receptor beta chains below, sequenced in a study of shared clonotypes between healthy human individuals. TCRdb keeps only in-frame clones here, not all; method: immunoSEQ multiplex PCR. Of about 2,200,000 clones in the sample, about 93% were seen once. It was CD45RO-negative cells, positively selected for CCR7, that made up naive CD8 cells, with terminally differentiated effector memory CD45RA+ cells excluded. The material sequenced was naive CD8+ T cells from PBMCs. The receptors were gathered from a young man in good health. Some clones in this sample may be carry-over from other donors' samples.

The CDR3, as DNA: TGTGCCTGTTGGACAGGGGGGGTTTACGAGCAGTACTTC. It translates to CACWTGGVYEQYF. The chain recombines TRBV6-6 with TRBJ2-7, with 10 bases that match TRBD1. Germline V CDR1 and CDR2: MNHNY, SVGAGI (reference sequence). The ends lost 11 bases at V and 4 bases at J; junction bases unmatched: 8. There are 13 residues in the CDR3.

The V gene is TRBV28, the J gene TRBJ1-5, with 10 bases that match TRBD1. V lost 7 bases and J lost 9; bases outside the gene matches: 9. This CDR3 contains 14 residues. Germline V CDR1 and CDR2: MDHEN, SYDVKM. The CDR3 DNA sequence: TGTGCCAGCAATTTTGGACAGGGGGTCGCGCCCCAGCATTTT. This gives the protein CASNFGQGVAPQHF. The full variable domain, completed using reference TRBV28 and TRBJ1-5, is DVKVTQSSRYLVKRTGEKVFLECVQDMDHENMFWYRQDPGLGLRLIYFSYDVKMKEKGDIPEGYSVSREKKERFSLILESASTNQTSMYLCASNFGQGVAPQHFGDGTRLSIL.

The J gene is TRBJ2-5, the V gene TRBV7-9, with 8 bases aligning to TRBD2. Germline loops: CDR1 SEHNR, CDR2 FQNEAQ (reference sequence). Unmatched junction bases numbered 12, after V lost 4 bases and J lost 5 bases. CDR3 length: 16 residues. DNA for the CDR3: TGTGCCAGCAGCTCGTTATTAGCGGGGAGGTGGGAGACCCAGTACTTC. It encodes CASSSLLAGRWETQYF.

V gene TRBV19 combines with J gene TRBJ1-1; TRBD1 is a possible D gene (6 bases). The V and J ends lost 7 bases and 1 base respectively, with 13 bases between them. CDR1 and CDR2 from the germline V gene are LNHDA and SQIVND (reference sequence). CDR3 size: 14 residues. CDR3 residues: CASNLGGANTEAFF. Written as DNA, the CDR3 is TGTGCCAGTAACCTCGGGGGGGCGAACACTGAAGCTTTCTTT.

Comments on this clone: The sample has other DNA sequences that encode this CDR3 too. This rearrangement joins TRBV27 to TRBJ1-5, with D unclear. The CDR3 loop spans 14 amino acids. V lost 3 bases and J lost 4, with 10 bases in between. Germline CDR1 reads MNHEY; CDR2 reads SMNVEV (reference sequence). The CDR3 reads CASSFREGNQPQHF. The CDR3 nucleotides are TGTGCCAGCAGTTTCCGGGAGGGTAATCAGCCCCAGCATTTT.

CDR3: CASKEQGNQPQHF. CDR3 DNA: TGTGCCAGCAAGGAACAGGGAAATCAGCCCCAGCATTTT. The genes are TRBV6-5 and TRBJ1-5; tentative D call: TRBD1 (6 bases). The CDR3 is 13 amino acids. Germline lookup yields CDR1 MNHEY and CDR2 SVGAGI. Trimming shortened V by 7 bases and J by 4 bases, and 11 bases separated the two germline ends.

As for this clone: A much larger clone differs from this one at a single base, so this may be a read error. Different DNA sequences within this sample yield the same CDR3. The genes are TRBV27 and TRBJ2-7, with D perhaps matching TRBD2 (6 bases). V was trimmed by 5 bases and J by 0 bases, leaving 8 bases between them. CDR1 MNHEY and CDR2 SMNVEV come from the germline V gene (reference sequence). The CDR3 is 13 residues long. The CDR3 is CASSVGSSYEQYF. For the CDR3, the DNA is TGTGCCAGCAGTGTCGGGAGCTCCTACGAGCAGTACTTC.

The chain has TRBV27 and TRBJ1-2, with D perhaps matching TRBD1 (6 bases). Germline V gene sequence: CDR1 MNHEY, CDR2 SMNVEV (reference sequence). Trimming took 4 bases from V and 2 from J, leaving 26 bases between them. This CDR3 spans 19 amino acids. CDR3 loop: CASSSWAELLTGANYGYTF. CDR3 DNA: TGTGCCAGCAGTTCTTGGGCGGAATTGTTGACGGGGGCGAACTATGGCTACACCTTC.

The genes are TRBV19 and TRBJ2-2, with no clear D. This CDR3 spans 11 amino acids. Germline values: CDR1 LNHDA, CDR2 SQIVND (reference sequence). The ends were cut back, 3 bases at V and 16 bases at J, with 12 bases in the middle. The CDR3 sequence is CASSINSLRFF. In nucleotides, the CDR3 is TGTGCCAGTAGTATCAACAGCCTTCGGTTTTTT.

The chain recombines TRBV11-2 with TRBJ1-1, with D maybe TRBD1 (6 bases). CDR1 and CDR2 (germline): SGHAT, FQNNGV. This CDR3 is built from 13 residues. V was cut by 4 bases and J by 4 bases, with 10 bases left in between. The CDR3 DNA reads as TGTGCCAGCAGCTACCAGGGGATCACTGAAGCTTTCTTT. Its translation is CASSYQGITEAFF.

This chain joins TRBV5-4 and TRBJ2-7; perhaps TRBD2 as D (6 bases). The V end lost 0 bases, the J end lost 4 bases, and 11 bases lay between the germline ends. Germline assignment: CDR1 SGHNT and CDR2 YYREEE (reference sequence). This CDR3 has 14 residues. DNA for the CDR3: TGTGCCAGCAGCTTGGGGTGGGAGGAGTACGAGCAGTACTTC. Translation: CASSLGWEEYEQYF.

CDR3 nucleotides: TGTGCCAGCAGGGGGGACTCTTACAATGAGCAGTTCTTC. It translates to CASRGDSYNEQFF. The chain links TRBV7-3 to TRBJ2-1, with D possibly being TRBD2 (6 bases). The ends were cut back, 6 bases at V and 4 bases at J, with 10 bases in the middle. Germline values: CDR1 SGHTA, CDR2 FQGTGA. The CDR3 spans 13 residues.

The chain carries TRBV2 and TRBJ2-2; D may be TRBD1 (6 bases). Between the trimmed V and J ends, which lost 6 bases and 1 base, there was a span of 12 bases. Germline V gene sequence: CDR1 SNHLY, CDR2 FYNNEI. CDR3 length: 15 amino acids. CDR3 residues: CASRSGQLNTGELFF. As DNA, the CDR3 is TGTGCCAGCAGGAGTGGACAGCTGAACACCGGGGAGCTGTTTTTT. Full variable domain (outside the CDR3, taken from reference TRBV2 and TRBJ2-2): EPEVTQTPSHQVTQMGQEVILRCVPISNHLYFYWYRQILGQKVEFLVSFYNNEISEKSEIFDDQFSVERPDGSNFTLKIRSTKLEDSAMYFCASRSGQLNTGELFFGEGSRLTVL.

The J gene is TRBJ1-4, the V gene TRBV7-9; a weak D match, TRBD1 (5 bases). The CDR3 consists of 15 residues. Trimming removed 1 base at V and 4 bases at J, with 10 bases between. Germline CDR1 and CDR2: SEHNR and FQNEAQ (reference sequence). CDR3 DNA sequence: TGTGCCAGCAGCTTAGTTCCAGGGCTTAATGAAAAACTGTTTTTT. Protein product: CASSLVPGLNEKLFF.

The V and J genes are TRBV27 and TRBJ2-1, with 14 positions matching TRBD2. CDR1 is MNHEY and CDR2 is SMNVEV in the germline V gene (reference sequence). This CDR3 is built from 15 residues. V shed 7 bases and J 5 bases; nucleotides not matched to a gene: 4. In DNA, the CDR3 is TGTGCCAGCAATTGGGGACTAGCGGGAGACAATGAGCAGTTCTTC. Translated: CASNWGLAGDNEQFF.

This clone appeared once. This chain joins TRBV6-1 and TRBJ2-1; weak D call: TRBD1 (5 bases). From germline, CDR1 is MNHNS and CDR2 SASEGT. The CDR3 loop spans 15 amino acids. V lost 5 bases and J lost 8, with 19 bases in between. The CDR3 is CASSKASDSRDEQFF. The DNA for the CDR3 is TGTGCCAGCAGTAAGGCCAGCGACAGTCGAGATGAGCAGTTCTTC.

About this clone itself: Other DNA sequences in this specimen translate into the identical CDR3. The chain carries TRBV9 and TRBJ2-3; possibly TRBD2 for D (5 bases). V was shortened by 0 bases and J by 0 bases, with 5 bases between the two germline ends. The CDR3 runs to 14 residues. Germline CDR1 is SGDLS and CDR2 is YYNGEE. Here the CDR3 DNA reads TGTGCCAGCAGCGTAGCGGGAAGCACAGATACGCAGTATTTT. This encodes CASSVAGSTDTQYF.

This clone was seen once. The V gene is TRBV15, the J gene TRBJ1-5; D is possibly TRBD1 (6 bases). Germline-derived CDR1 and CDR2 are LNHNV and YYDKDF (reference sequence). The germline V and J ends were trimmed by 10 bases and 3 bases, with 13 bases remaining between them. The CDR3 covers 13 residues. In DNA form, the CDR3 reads TGTGCCATACAGACAGGCTACAATCAGCCCCAGCATTTT. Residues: CAIQTGYNQPQHF.

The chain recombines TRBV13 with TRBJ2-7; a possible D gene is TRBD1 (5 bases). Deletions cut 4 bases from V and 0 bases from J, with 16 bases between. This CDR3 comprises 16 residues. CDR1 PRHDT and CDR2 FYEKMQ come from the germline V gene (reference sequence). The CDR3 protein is CASSWNMDTNSYEQYF. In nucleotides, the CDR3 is TGTGCCAGCAGCTGGAACATGGACACTAACTCCTACGAGCAGTACTTC.

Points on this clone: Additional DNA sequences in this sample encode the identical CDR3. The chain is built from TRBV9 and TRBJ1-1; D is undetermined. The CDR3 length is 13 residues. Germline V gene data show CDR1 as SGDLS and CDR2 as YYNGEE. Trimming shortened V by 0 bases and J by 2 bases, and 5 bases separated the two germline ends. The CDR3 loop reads CASSVGDNTEAFF. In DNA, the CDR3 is TGTGCCAGCAGCGTAGGCGACAACACTGAAGCTTTCTTT.

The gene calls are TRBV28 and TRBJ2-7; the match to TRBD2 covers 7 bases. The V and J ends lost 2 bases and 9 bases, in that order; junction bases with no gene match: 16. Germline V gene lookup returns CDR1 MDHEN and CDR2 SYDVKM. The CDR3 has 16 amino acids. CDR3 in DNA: TGTGCCAGCAGTTTAGGGTCGGCGGGAGTAACGGGGGTGCAGTACTTC. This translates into CASSLGSAGVTGVQYF.